These 13 T cell receptor beta chains were all obtained from the same sample, sequenced in a study of shared clonotypes between healthy human individuals (dated by TCRdb to the early 2020s). Libraries were prepared through the immunoSEQ multiplex PCR assay. TCRdb limited this immuneACCESS table to in-frame rearrangements with V and J called. A share of clones is missing; checked studies link under half to unresolved V genes, and the rest is unexplained. In this sample the table shows around 1.1 million clones, around 77% of which occur a single time. Jointly, the top ten make up approximately 0.95% of the sample. Sequencing input: memory CD4+ T cells from PBMCs. The cell subset or site label for this specimen denotes: CD45RA-negative fraction. The receptors were gathered from a man younger than 35 in good health. Some clones in this sample may be carry-over from other donors' samples.

Remarks on this clone: This sample includes further DNA sequences coding for the same CDR3. V is TRBV5-6 and J is TRBJ2-3; the D is unclear. The CDR3 totals 13 residues. V lost 4 bases to trimming and J lost 0 bases, with 6 bases between them. The germline CDR1 and CDR2 sequences are SGHDT and YYEEEE. CDR3 loop: CASSLLSTDTQYF. CDR3 DNA: TGTGCCAGCAGCCTATTGAGCACAGATACGCAGTATTTT.

This clone appeared once. The chain couples TRBV2 to TRBJ2-5; 9 bases agree with TRBD2. Germline assignment: CDR1 SNHLY and CDR2 FYNNEI. V dropped 4 bases and J dropped 5; count of bases not matched to a gene: 17. This CDR3 is 18 amino acids long. The CDR3: CASSVRRASGISMETQYF. CDR3 nucleotide sequence: TGTGCCAGCAGTGTCCGGCGGGCTAGCGGGATATCGATGGAGACCCAGTACTTC.

This clone was recorded a few times. The CDR3 region is CASSPTTSWGTGELFF. The CDR3 DNA reads as TGTGCCAGCTCACCCACAACTAGTTGGGGCACCGGGGAGCTGTTTTTT. The V and J genes are TRBV18 and TRBJ2-2; maybe TRBD2 (5 bases). The CDR3 totals 16 residues. Trimming shortened V by 3 bases and J by 4 bases, and 15 bases separated the two germline ends. CDR1 is KGHSH and CDR2 is LQKENI in the germline V gene.

The chain links TRBV6-1 to TRBJ2-5; possible D gene TRBD1, 6 bases. The germline CDR1 and CDR2 sequences are MNHNS and SASEGT. This CDR3 has 15 amino acids. Trimming left V 1 base short and J 5 bases short, with 14 bases between. CDR3 nucleotide sequence: TGTGCCAGCAGTGAAGTAGGCAGGGGTTCGGAGACCCAGTACTTC. Protein: CASSEVGRGSETQYF.

The V call is TRBV10-3, the J call TRBJ2-7; TRBD2 agrees at 11 bases. This CDR3 region has 15 residues. The J segment lost 5 bases and the V segment lost 4 bases, leaving 7 bases of the junction unmatched. The germline V gene has CDR1 ENHRY and CDR2 SYGVKD. Written as DNA, the CDR3 is TGTGCCATCAGTGCACTAGCGGGAGATTCCCACGAGCAGTACTTC. As protein: CAISALAGDSHEQYF.

The V call is TRBV7-6, the J call TRBJ1-1; 11 nucleotides match TRBD1. The CDR3 totals 17 residues. Germline CDR1 SGHVS, CDR2 FNYEAQ. Unmatched junction bases numbered 10, after V lost 5 bases and J lost 2 bases. CDR3 in DNA: TGTGCCAGCAGCCAGCCGGGACAGGGGGTCTCTAACACTGAAGCTTTCTTT. Residues: CASSQPGQGVSNTEAFF. Filled out from reference TRBV7-6 and TRBJ1-1, the complete variable domain reads GAGVSQSPRYKVTKRGQDVALRCDPISGHVSLYWYRQALGQGPEFLTYFNYEAQQDKSGLPNDRFSAERPEGSISTLTIQRTEQRDSAMYRCASSQPGQGVSNTEAFFGQGTRLTVV.

The chain joins TRBV18 to TRBJ1-1; TRBD1 matches at 8 bases. With V trimmed by 3 bases and J by 1 base, 7 bases remained unmatched. Germline CDR1 is KGHSH and CDR2 is LQKENI. The CDR3 has 16 amino acids. Here the CDR3 reads CASSPRTGSANTEAFF. CDR3 bases: TGTGCCAGCTCACCGAGGACAGGGTCCGCGAACACTGAAGCTTTCTTT. Looking up the rest from reference TRBV18 and TRBJ1-1 gives the full variable domain: NAGVMQNPRHLVRRRGQEARLRCSPMKGHSHVYWYRQLPEEGLKFMVYLQKENIIDESGMPKERFSAEFPKEGPSILRIQQVVRGDSAAYFCASSPRTGSANTEAFFGQGTRLTVV.

The CDR3 spells CASSQDRIAYEQYF. In nucleotides, the CDR3 is TGTGCCAGTAGTCAGGACAGGATAGCCTACGAGCAGTACTTC. The chain has TRBV19 and TRBJ2-7, with 7 bases aligning to TRBD1. Germline V gene sequence: CDR1 LNHDA, CDR2 SQIVND (reference sequence). The V and J ends lost 5 bases and 2 bases, in that order; junction bases with no gene match: 6. CDR3 length: 14 amino acids. The whole variable domain, remainder taken from reference TRBV19 and TRBJ2-7, is DGGITQSPKYLFRKEGQNVTLSCEQNLNHDAMYWYRQDPGQGLRLIYYSQIVNDFQKGDIAEGYSVSREKKESFPLTVTSAQKNPTAFYLCASSQDRIAYEQYFGPGTRLTVT.

The rearrangement uses TRBV14 and TRBJ2-6, with D perhaps matching TRBD2 (6 bases). Germline values: CDR1 SGHDN, CDR2 FVKESK. The CDR3 consists of 16 residues. V was shortened by 4 bases and J by 2 bases, with 12 bases between the two germline ends. The CDR3 nucleotides are TGTGCCAGCAGCCTGGGAGGCCGGGCTGGGGCCAACGTCCTGACTTTC. Translation gives CASSLGGRAGANVLTF.

V and J are TRBV7-6 and TRBJ2-5; D may be TRBD1 (5 bases). The CDR3 contains 12 residues. CDR1 and CDR2 (germline): SGHVS, FNYEAQ. V gave up 2 bases and J gave up 5 bases, with 6 bases separating them. The chain's CDR3 is CASSLQGETQYF. CDR3 coding DNA: TGTGCCAGCAGCTTACAGGGTGAGACCCAGTACTTC. Full variable domain (missing parts from reference TRBV7-6 and TRBJ2-5): GAGVSQSPRYKVTKRGQDVALRCDPISGHVSLYWYRQALGQGPEFLTYFNYEAQQDKSGLPNDRFSAERPEGSISTLTIQRTEQRDSAMYRCASSLQGETQYFGPGTRLLVL.

This clone was seen a few times. Different DNA sequences within this sample yield the same CDR3. The gene calls are TRBV7-3 and TRBJ2-1; 16 bases line up with TRBD2. The CDR3 has 15 amino acids. V trimming: 5 bases; J trimming: 15 bases; junction bases outside the gene matches: 10. Per the germline V gene, CDR1 is SGHTA and CDR2 is FQGTGA. CDR3 region: CASSPRPGLAGGLFF. DNA for the CDR3: TGTGCCAGCAGCCCCCGACCGGGACTAGCGGGAGGGCTGTTCTTC.

The chain joins TRBV4-3 to TRBJ2-4; unclear D gene. The CDR3 consists of 15 residues. Germline CDR1 is LGHNA and CDR2 is YSLEER. Trimming pared 4 bases from V and 8 bases from J, leaving 18 bases between. The CDR3 sequence: CASSRAGSYEDIQYF. The CDR3 bases are TGCGCCAGCAGCCGAGCCGGGTCCTACGAGGACATTCAGTACTTC.

There are a few counts of this clone. V is TRBV7-2 and J is TRBJ2-7, with 7 bases fitting TRBD2. V trimming: 0 bases; J trimming: 6 bases; junction bases outside the gene matches: 5. This CDR3 region has 14 residues. Germline loops: CDR1 SGHTA, CDR2 FQGNSA. In DNA form, the CDR3 reads TGTGCCAGCAGCTTAGCGGGAGGGCTCGGCGAGCAGTACTTC. Translation gives CASSLAGGLGEQYF.